A single sample gave rise to the 18 T cell receptor beta chains below, sequenced in a study of control samples from healthy donors and cancer patients. Data came from immunoSEQ multiplex PCR; TCRdb stores just in-frame clones and leaves some out. The table lists more than 95,000 clones, about 89% of them singletons. Sequences were obtained from blood. The receptors were gathered from a man in his fifties or sixties in good health.

This clone was observed once. This rearrangement joins TRBV5-4 to TRBJ1-2; D is undetermined. Trimming pared 1 base from V and 5 bases from J, leaving 9 bases between. In germline, CDR1 is SGHNT, CDR2 YYREEE (reference sequence). The CDR3 is made up of 13 amino acids. Here the CDR3 DNA reads TGTGCCAGCAGCTTGAAGGTGGATTATGGCTACACCTTC. Amino acid sequence: CASSLKVDYGYTF. Supplemented by reference TRBV5-4 and TRBJ1-2, the full variable domain reads ETGVTQSPTHLIKTRGQQVTLRCSSQSGHNTVSWYQQALGQGPQFIFQYYREEENGRGNFPPRFSGLQFPNYSSELNVNALELDDSALYLCASSLKVDYGYTFGSGTRLTVV.

This sequence joins TRBV7-2 and TRBJ1-2; D is uncertain. V dropped 4 bases and J dropped 4 bases, with 10 bases sitting between them. The CDR3 spans 13 residues. Germline assignment: CDR1 SGHTA and CDR2 FQGNSA. The CDR3 bases are TGTGCCAGCAGCTCCTATCGGAGCTATGGCTACACCTTC. Translating it yields CASSSYRSYGYTF.

The rearrangement uses TRBV14 and TRBJ2-1; either TRBD1 or TRBD2 may supply D (5 bases each). Trimming pared 1 base from V and 11 bases from J, leaving 12 bases between. CDR3 length: 13 residues. CDR1 and CDR2 (germline): SGHDN, FVKESK. The CDR3 DNA reads TGTGCCAGCAGCCAAGGATATCGGGGACAGCAGTTCTTC. It codes for CASSQGYRGQQFF.

The table lists this clone with a few counts. The chain combines TRBV28 with TRBJ1-2; D is unclear. CDR1 and CDR2 from the germline V gene are MDHEN and SYDVKM. The CDR3 totals 13 residues. V lost 6 bases and J lost 7, with 15 bases in between. The CDR3 nucleotides are TGTGCCAGCAGACTACTGGGAGCGGGTGGCTACACCTTC. Translating it yields CASRLLGAGGYTF.

This clone was seen a few times. The chain is built from TRBV7-2 and TRBJ2-7; D call uncertain. CDR3 length: 14 residues. Trimming removed 5 bases at V and 0 bases at J, with 11 bases between. Germline CDR1 SGHTA, CDR2 FQGNSA. CDR3 residues: CASSPRPSSYEQYF. The CDR3 DNA follows: TGTGCCAGCAGCCCTCGGCCTTCCTCCTACGAGCAGTACTTC.

V gene TRBV5-1 combines with J gene TRBJ1-2; D gene ambiguous. V was pared by 0 bases and J by 3 bases, with 3 bases between. CDR1 is SGHRS and CDR2 is YFSETQ in the germline V gene. The CDR3 is 12 amino acids. The CDR3 sequence: CASSLGDYGYTF. CDR3 nucleotide sequence: TGCGCCAGCAGCTTGGGGGACTATGGCTACACCTTC.

The chain links TRBV12-2 to TRBJ2-4. TRBV12-2 represents a pseudogene. The CDR3 spans 17 residues. The CDR3: CASRLAHGPGGKNIQYF. DNA for the CDR3: TGTGCAAGTCGCTTAGCGCACGGCCCTGGGGGCAAAAACATTCAGTACTTC.

The chain's CDR3 is CASSARQGAGGTEAFF. The CDR3 region has the DNA TGTGCCAGCTCAGCAAGACAGGGGGCAGGGGGCACTGAAGCTTTCTTT. The J gene is TRBJ1-1, the V gene TRBV18, with 10 bases fitting TRBD1. J gave up 4 bases and V 5 bases, and 10 bases lay outside the gene matches. The CDR3 loop spans 16 amino acids. The germline CDR1 and CDR2 sequences are KGHSH and LQKENI.

This clone has just a few counts. V is TRBV5-1 and J is TRBJ2-7; a weak D match, TRBD1 (6 bases). Deletions cut 2 bases from V and 7 bases from J, with 16 bases between. CDR1 is SGHRS, CDR2 YFSETQ, per germline. The CDR3 length is 14 residues. The DNA of the CDR3 is TGCGCCAGCAGCTTAATGACAGGCGCGGGTGAGCAGTACTTC. Translating gives CASSLMTGAGEQYF. Combining the CDR3 with reference TRBV5-1 and TRBJ2-7 gives the whole variable domain KAGVTQTPRYLIKTRGQQVTLSCSPISGHRSVSWYQQTPGQGLQFLFEYFSETQRNKGNFPGRFSGRQFSNSRSEMNVSTLELGDSALYLCASSLMTGAGEQYFGPGTRLTVT.

This rearrangement joins TRBV4-1 to TRBJ2-5; 15 nucleotides match TRBD2. Germline V gene lookup returns CDR1 MGHRA and CDR2 YSYEKL. The CDR3 is made up of 18 amino acids. Losses at the gene ends were 4 bases for V and 1 base for J; bases not matched to a gene: 7. In nucleotides, the CDR3 is TGCGCCAGCAGCCTAGGGACTAGCGGGGGGCGTCTCCAAGAGACCCAGTACTTC. Its translation: CASSLGTSGGRLQETQYF.

The genes are TRBV4-2 and TRBJ1-5, with D perhaps matching TRBD1 (5 bases). Germline CDR1 and CDR2: LGHNA and YNFKEQ. Trimming stripped 3 bases from V and 4 bases from J, with 13 bases between. This CDR3 contains 15 residues. The DNA of the CDR3 is TGTGCCAGCAGCCATTCCGAGACAGCAAATCAGCCCCAGCATTTT. Encoded protein: CASSHSETANQPQHF.

V and J are TRBV7-3 and TRBJ2-3; D may be TRBD2 (5 bases). V lost 5 bases and J 5 bases, leaving 17 bases between the germline ends. The CDR3 spans 15 residues. Germline CDR1 and CDR2: SGHTA and FQGTGA. The CDR3, as DNA: TGTGCCAGCAGCCGAAGGAGCGATGGGAGAGATACGCAGTATTTT. Protein sequence: CASSRRSDGRDTQYF.

Notes on this clone: Its ends do not fully match the called genes, so a read error is possible. The chain employs TRBV2 and TRBJ1-1; D is ambiguous. In germline, CDR1 is SNHLY, CDR2 FYNNEI. The CDR3 sequence is 12 residues long. Here the CDR3 reads CASREGKYEAFF. The CDR3 coding sequence is TGTGCCAGCAGGGAAGGGAAGTATGAAGCTTTCTTT.

The V and J genes are TRBV27 and TRBJ2-5, with TRBD1 as a possible D gene (6 bases). The CDR3 extends over 12 amino acids. Per germline, CDR1 MNHEY and CDR2 SMNVEV (reference sequence). V was cut by 5 bases and J by 4 bases, with 8 bases left in between. The CDR3 nucleotides are TGTGCCAGCAGTAAGGACAGAGAGACCCAGTACTTC. Protein product: CASSKDRETQYF.

The V gene is TRBV6-4, the J gene TRBJ1-5, with D tentatively TRBD1 (5 bases). This CDR3 spans 14 amino acids. Germline V gene lookup returns CDR1 MRHNA and CDR2 SNTAGT. The ends were cut back, 3 bases at V and 4 bases at J, with 10 bases in the middle. The CDR3 DNA sequence: TGTGCCAGCAGTGAAGGGGTCGGGAATCAGCCCCAGCATTTT. Translated, it gives CASSEGVGNQPQHF.

This clone occurred once. This sequence joins TRBV6-5 and TRBJ1-6, with unresolved D. The CDR3 length is 14 residues. The V gene lost 6 bases and the J gene lost 6 bases, with 12 bases spanning the gap. Germline CDR1 reads MNHEY; CDR2 reads SVGAGI. CDR3 loop: CASSPGRTNSPLHF. CDR3 in DNA: TGTGCCAGCAGCCCAGGACGGACTAATTCACCCCTCCACTTT.

This chain links TRBV24-1 with TRBJ2-2; D call uncertain. CDR1 and CDR2 (germline): KGHDR, SFDVKD. Trimming pared 0 bases from V and 2 bases from J, leaving 18 bases between. The CDR3 totals 19 residues. In DNA, the CDR3 is TGTGCCACCAGTGATTTGCCAGTTGTCAAGGAGCGAAACACCGGGGAGCTGTTTTTT. Its translation: CATSDLPVVKERNTGELFF.

The V call is TRBV6-5, the J call TRBJ1-2, with 9 positions matching TRBD1. J gave up 3 bases and V 5 bases, and 7 bases lay outside the gene matches. CDR3 length: 15 amino acids. From germline, CDR1 is MNHEY and CDR2 SVGAGI. The CDR3 spells CASSQRQGVYYGYTF. The CDR3 DNA is TGTGCCAGCAGTCAAAGACAGGGGGTTTACTATGGCTACACCTTC.